This is a list of T cell receptor beta chains from one sample in a study of CD8+ T cells in alopecia areata. TCRdb's copy holds only in-frame clones and misses some; the assay was immunoSEQ multiplex PCR. The table has more than 100,000 clones, around 60% seen once. The sample consisted of CD4+ T cells sorted from blood. All receptors come from a human donor in good health. Each CDR3 is given with its conserved first and last residue. Each record gives: D gene, V gene, J gene, clone size, CDR3 protein, CDR3 DNA. D genes are given only for firm matches. Size is stated for part of the rows, as once, few or many counts, or as a class when the clone is expanded.

d_gene: -
v_gene: TRBV6-5
j_gene: TRBJ2-1
abundance: -
CDR3aa: CASSYDRYNEQFF
CDR3nt: TGTGCCAGCAGTTACGACCGGTACAATGAGCAGTTCTTC

d_gene: TRBD1
v_gene: TRBV19
j_gene: TRBJ2-7
abundance: -
CDR3aa: CASMSGQGSYEQYF
CDR3nt: TGTGCCAGTATGTCGGGACAGGGTTCCTACGAGCAGTACTTC

d_gene: -
v_gene: TRBV7-2
j_gene: TRBJ2-7
abundance: -
CDR3aa: CASSLARVQGEQYF
CDR3nt: TGTGCCAGCAGCTTAGCGAGGGTTCAGGGCGAGCAGTACTTC

d_gene: -
v_gene: TRBV5-1
j_gene: TRBJ2-7
abundance: once
CDR3aa: CASSLSAGAHEQYF
CDR3nt: TGCGCCAGCAGCTTGTCGGCGGGGGCCCACGAGCAGTACTTC

d_gene: -
v_gene: TRBV19
j_gene: TRBJ1-5
abundance: -
CDR3aa: CASMWRYSNQPQHF
CDR3nt: TGTGCCAGTATGTGGAGATATAGCAATCAGCCCCAGCATTTT

d_gene: -
v_gene: TRBV28
j_gene: TRBJ1-1
abundance: -
CDR3aa: CASSLGDTEAFF
CDR3nt: TGTGCCAGCAGTTTAGGAGACACTGAAGCTTTCTTT

d_gene: -
v_gene: TRBV2
j_gene: TRBJ1-5
abundance: -
CDR3aa: CASSGQLNQPQHF
CDR3nt: TGTGCCAGCAGTGGACAGCTAAATCAGCCCCAGCATTTT

d_gene: TRBD2
v_gene: TRBV9
j_gene: TRBJ2-2
abundance: -
CDR3aa: CASSARTSPNTGELFF
CDR3nt: TGTGCCAGCAGCGCCAGGACTAGCCCGAACACCGGGGAGCTGTTTTTT

d_gene: -
v_gene: TRBV29-1
j_gene: TRBJ2-7
abundance: -
CDR3aa: CSVDEMRGAHSRYEQYF
CDR3nt: TGCAGCGTTGATGAAATGAGGGGCGCCCACAGCAGGTACGAGCAGTACTTC

d_gene: -
v_gene: TRBV30
j_gene: TRBJ1-5
abundance: -
CDR3aa: CAWSSTGFNQPQHF
CDR3nt: TGTGCCTGGAGCTCTACAGGCTTCAATCAGCCCCAGCATTTT

d_gene: -
v_gene: TRBV19
j_gene: TRBJ2-4
abundance: -
CDR3aa: CASSIGRLELAKNIQYF
CDR3nt: TGTGCCAGTAGTATAGGTCGGCTAGAACTAGCCAAAAACATTCAGTACTTC

d_gene: -
v_gene: TRBV5-1
j_gene: TRBJ2-5
abundance: -
CDR3aa: CASSLVSSSPGETQYF
CDR3nt: TGCGCCAGCAGCTTGGTCAGTTCGTCTCCAGGGGAGACCCAGTACTTC

d_gene: -
v_gene: TRBV15
j_gene: TRBJ2-7
abundance: -
CDR3aa: CATSRDQGNYEQYF
CDR3nt: TGTGCCACCAGCAGAGATCAGGGGAACTACGAGCAGTACTTC

d_gene: -
v_gene: TRBV11-2
j_gene: TRBJ2-5
abundance: -
CDR3aa: CASSSGPQETQYF
CDR3nt: TGTGCCAGCAGCTCGGGACCACAAGAGACCCAGTACTTC

d_gene: TRBD2
v_gene: TRBV30
j_gene: TRBJ2-3
abundance: once
CDR3aa: CAWTRLAGGADTQYF
CDR3nt: TGTGCCTGGACCAGACTAGCGGGGGGGGCAGATACGCAGTATTTT

d_gene: -
v_gene: TRBV23-1
j_gene: TRBJ1-6
abundance: -
CDR3aa: CASSLHGPKNSPLHF
CDR3nt: TGCGCCAGCAGTCTGCACGGACCTAAAAATTCACCCCTCCACTTT

d_gene: TRBD1
v_gene: TRBV6-5
j_gene: TRBJ2-7
abundance: few
CDR3aa: CASSYSSMGQSYEQYF
CDR3nt: TGTGCCAGCAGTTACTCGAGTATGGGACAGTCCTACGAGCAGTACTTC

d_gene: -
v_gene: TRBV29-1
j_gene: TRBJ1-4
abundance: -
CDR3aa: CSVGYNEKLFF
CDR3nt: TGCAGCGTTGGCTATAATGAAAAACTGTTTTTT

d_gene: -
v_gene: TRBV7-6
j_gene: TRBJ2-5
abundance: few
CDR3aa: CASSPHQETQYF
CDR3nt: TGTGCCAGCAGCCCGCACCAAGAGACCCAGTACTTC

d_gene: TRBD1
v_gene: TRBV19
j_gene: TRBJ1-5
abundance: -
CDR3aa: CASRTGYSNQPQHF
CDR3nt: TGTGCCAGTAGGACAGGGTATAGCAATCAGCCCCAGCATTTT

d_gene: -
v_gene: TRBV5-6
j_gene: TRBJ2-5
abundance: -
CDR3aa: CASSFWSSRETQYF
CDR3nt: TGTGCCAGCAGCTTCTGGAGTTCCCGGGAGACCCAGTACTTC

d_gene: TRBD1
v_gene: TRBV5-6
j_gene: TRBJ1-4
abundance: -
CDR3aa: CASSVGQGVGKLFF
CDR3nt: TGTGCCAGCAGCGTCGGACAGGGGGTAGGAAAACTGTTTTTT

d_gene: -
v_gene: TRBV7-2
j_gene: TRBJ2-5
abundance: -
CDR3aa: CASSLASDIGGTQYF
CDR3nt: TGTGCCAGCAGCTTAGCTAGCGACATAGGTGGAACCCAGTACTTC

d_gene: TRBD2
v_gene: TRBV5-1
j_gene: TRBJ2-5
abundance: -
CDR3aa: CASSLLAGGQETQYF
CDR3nt: TGCGCCAGCAGCTTGCTAGCGGGGGGTCAAGAGACCCAGTACTTC

d_gene: TRBD1
v_gene: TRBV18
j_gene: TRBJ2-7
abundance: -
CDR3aa: CASSDTGGATSYEQYF
CDR3nt: TGTGCCAGCTCAGATACAGGGGGAGCTACGTCCTACGAGCAGTACTTC

d_gene: -
v_gene: TRBV6-5
j_gene: TRBJ1-1
abundance: -
CDR3aa: CASSTPGQLNTEAFF
CDR3nt: TGTGCCAGCAGTACACCAGGACAATTGAACACTGAAGCTTTCTTT

d_gene: TRBD2
v_gene: TRBV30
j_gene: TRBJ2-2
abundance: few
CDR3aa: CAWNLAGGDTGELFF
CDR3nt: TGTGCCTGGAATCTAGCGGGGGGCGACACCGGGGAGCTGTTTTTT

d_gene: TRBD1
v_gene: TRBV27
j_gene: TRBJ1-1
abundance: -
CDR3aa: CASSFSPGQGVGEAFF
CDR3nt: TGTGCCAGCAGTTTTTCGCCCGGACAGGGGGTGGGGGAAGCTTTCTTT

d_gene: -
v_gene: TRBV29-1
j_gene: TRBJ2-7
abundance: -
CDR3aa: CSVEVSNTYEQYF
CDR3nt: TGCAGCGTTGAAGTCAGTAATACCTACGAGCAGTACTTC

d_gene: -
v_gene: TRBV28
j_gene: TRBJ1-5
abundance: -
CDR3aa: CASSSGQSDQPQHF
CDR3nt: TGTGCCAGCAGCAGTGGACAATCAGATCAGCCCCAGCATTTT

d_gene: TRBD1
v_gene: TRBV7-9
j_gene: TRBJ1-1
abundance: once
CDR3aa: CASSTGTGTEAFF
CDR3nt: TGTGCCAGCAGCACCGGGACAGGCACTGAAGCTTTCTTT

d_gene: -
v_gene: TRBV6-6
j_gene: TRBJ2-5
abundance: -
CDR3aa: CASGGAAETQYF
CDR3nt: TGTGCCAGCGGAGGGGCGGCGGAGACCCAGTACTTC